This T cell receptor beta chain is from a study of cytotoxic CD8 clonotypes in ibrutinib-treated CLL. The CDR3 covers 15 residues. After removal of 3 bases from V and 4 bases from J, the junction contained 5 bases not matched to a gene. CDR1 is SGHTS and CDR2 is YDEGEE in the germline V gene. Profiled with immunoSEQ multiplex PCR; TCRdb holds only in-frame clones, not every one. Of 50,000 to 70,000 clones listed, 50% to 70% were seen once; the top ten hold 20% to 30%. V usage is TRBV5-8 and J usage is TRBJ2-3, with 10 bases lining up with TRBD1. This receptor was taken from a human donor with chronic lymphocytic leukemia. The source was PBMCs, collected at disease progression, from a patient treated with ibrutinib. CDR3: CASSSPGQGSDTQYF. In nucleotides, the CDR3 is TGTGCCAGCAGCTCCCCGGGACAGGGGTCAGATACGCAGTATTTT.